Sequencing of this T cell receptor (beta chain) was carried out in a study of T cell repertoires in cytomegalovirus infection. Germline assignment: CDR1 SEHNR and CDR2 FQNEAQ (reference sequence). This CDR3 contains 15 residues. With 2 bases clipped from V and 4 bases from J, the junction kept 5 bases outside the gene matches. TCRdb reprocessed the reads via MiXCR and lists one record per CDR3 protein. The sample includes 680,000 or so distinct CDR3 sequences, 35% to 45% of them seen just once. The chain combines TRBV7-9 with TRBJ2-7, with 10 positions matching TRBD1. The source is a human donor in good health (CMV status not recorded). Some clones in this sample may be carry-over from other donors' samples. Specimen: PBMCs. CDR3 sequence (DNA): TGTGCCAGCAGCTTATCGGACAGGGGGAGGTACGAGCAGTACTTC. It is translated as CASSLSDRGRYEQYF. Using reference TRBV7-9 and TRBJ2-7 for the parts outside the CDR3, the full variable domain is DTGVSQNPRHKITKRGQNVTFRCDPISEHNRLYWYRQTLGQGPEFLTYFQNEAQLEKSRLLSDRFSAERPKGSFSTLEIQRTEQGDSAMYLCASSLSDRGRYEQYFGPGTRLTVT.